The 4 T cell receptor beta chains given below trace back to one sample, sequenced in a study of blood T cell repertoires in COVID-19. Produced via immunoSEQ multiplex PCR; TCRdb's table is partial and in-frame only. The top ten hold around 0.9% of the sample, which has approximately 460,000 clones, approximately 92% seen once. Sequencing was done on a sample of peripheral blood. These receptors all come from a man in his late teens or twenties with COVID-19, enrolled during active disease.

This sequence joins TRBV6-2 or TRBV6-3 and TRBJ1-3, with D unclear. Germline lookup yields CDR1 MNHEY and CDR2 SVGEGT. There are 15 residues in the CDR3. Trimming pared 4 bases from V and 4 bases from J, leaving 14 bases between. As DNA, the CDR3 is TGTGCCAGCAGTTTCGCCGGGAGGACGGGAAACACCATATATTTT. Its protein is CASSFAGRTGNTIYF.

J is TRBJ2-7 and V is TRBV13; D perhaps matches TRBD1 (5 bases). V was clipped by 3 bases and J by 3 bases, with 12 bases between them. Germline V gene data show CDR1 as PRHDT and CDR2 as FYEKMQ (reference sequence). CDR3 length: 14 amino acids. The CDR3 DNA follows: TGTGCCAGCAGCTTCCCGCAGGGTAACTACGAGCAGTACTTC. It yields the protein CASSFPQGNYEQYF.

V and J are TRBV19 and TRBJ1-1, with D unresolved. Germline V lookup: CDR1 LNHDA, CDR2 SQIVND (reference sequence). The length of the CDR3 is 14 residues. Trimming shortened V by 3 bases and J by 1 base, and 9 bases separated the two germline ends. DNA for the CDR3: TGTGCCAGTAGTATCCGACTTCAGAACACTGAAGCTTTCTTT. Protein sequence: CASSIRLQNTEAFF.

V usage is TRBV19 and J usage is TRBJ1-2, with D unclear. The CDR3 is 12 residues long. The germline V gene has CDR1 LNHDA and CDR2 SQIVND (reference sequence). V lost 7 bases, J lost 6 bases, and 12 bases lay in between. Here the CDR3 DNA reads TGTGCCAGTACTATCGGTGGGCATGGCTACACCTTC. Translating it yields CASTIGGHGYTF. Drawing the rest from reference TRBV19 and TRBJ1-2, the complete variable domain is DGGITQSPKYLFRKEGQNVTLSCEQNLNHDAMYWYRQDPGQGLRLIYYSQIVNDFQKGDIAEGYSVSREKKESFPLTVTSAQKNPTAFYLCASTIGGHGYTFGSGTRLTVV.